This TCR beta chain was sequenced for a study of blood T cell repertoires in COVID-19. The V and J ends lost 4 bases and 7 bases, in that order; junction bases with no gene match: 12. CDR1 and CDR2 (germline): SGHAT, FQNNGV. The CDR3 extends over 15 amino acids. Sequencing used immunoSEQ multiplex PCR; TCRdb keeps in-frame clones, though not all of them. The sample gives 300,000 to 400,000 clones, around 84% of which show up once; around 2.9% is in the top ten. The chain employs TRBV11-2 and TRBJ2-7, with 8 bases aligning to TRBD2. The sample taken for sequencing was peripheral blood. The clonotype originates from a human donor in a cohort sampled during active COVID-19. CDR3 loop: CASSSTRGGAGEQYF. The CDR3 bases are TGTGCCAGCAGCTCGACCCGGGGGGGAGCGGGGGAGCAGTACTTC.